These 30 T cell receptor beta chains were sequenced from one sample in a study of T cell responses to AZD1222 COVID-19 vaccine. Clones were sequenced by immunoSEQ multiplex PCR, and TCRdb holds only the in-frame ones, with some missing. Here the sample spans 140,000 or so clones, 80% to 95% being singletons. This specimen consisted of peripheral blood, obtained on day 0 of AZD1222 vaccination. The receptor set was obtained from an adult in good health.

As DNA, the CDR3 is TGTGCCAGCAGTATCGGGACAGGAGTAGAGGAAAAACTGTTTTTT. Translation gives CASSIGTGVEEKLFF. The chain uses TRBV28 and TRBJ1-4, with 8 positions matching TRBD1. The CDR3 is 15 residues long. Germline values: CDR1 MDHEN, CDR2 SYDVKM. Trimming removed 5 bases from V and 8 bases from J; junction bases left unmatched: 10. Complete variable domain (other parts from reference TRBV28 and TRBJ1-4): DVKVTQSSRYLVKRTGEKVFLECVQDMDHENMFWYRQDPGLGLRLIYFSYDVKMKEKGDIPEGYSVSREKKERFSLILESASTNQTSMYLCASSIGTGVEEKLFFGSGTQLSVL.

The V gene is TRBV10-1, the J gene TRBJ2-1; D may be TRBD1 (5 bases). Germline loops: CDR1 WNHNN, CDR2 SYGVQD (reference sequence). This CDR3 is 18 amino acids long. Trimming stripped 3 bases from V and 7 bases from J, with 25 bases between. CDR3 bases: TGCGCCAGCAGTGACAACCGATGGGGCCCGATAAAGGGGAATGAGCAGTTCTTC. Translation: CASSDNRWGPIKGNEQFF.

In its sample, this clone was seen once. Other DNA sequences in this specimen translate into the identical CDR3. The chain carries TRBV5-1 and TRBJ2-3; D remains ambiguous. Deletions cut 2 bases from V and 0 bases from J, with 1 base between. CDR1 and CDR2 (germline): SGHRS, YFSETQ. This CDR3 comprises 12 residues. DNA for the CDR3: TGCGCCAGCAGCTTAAGCACAGATACGCAGTATTTT. This codes for CASSLSTDTQYF.

As concerns this clone: Mismatch with germline at one junction end may stem from a read error. This sequence joins TRBV7-7 and TRBJ2-5, with D unresolved. There are 14 residues in the CDR3. The V gene's germline CDR1 is SSHAT and CDR2 FNYEAQ (reference sequence). CDR3 bases: TGTGCTAGCAGCTTAGTGGGGTTTCAAGAGACCCAGTACTTC. As protein: CASSLVGFQETQYF.

The gene calls are TRBV4-1 and TRBJ1-2; D remains ambiguous. V gave up 0 bases and J gave up 8 bases, with 7 bases separating them. This CDR3 spans 12 amino acids. Germline V gene sequence: CDR1 MGHRA, CDR2 YSYEKL. The CDR3 coding sequence is TGCGCCAGCAGCCAAGATTGGGAAGGCTACACCTTC. It codes for CASSQDWEGYTF.

The rearrangement uses TRBV3-1 (or the pseudogene TRBV3-2) and TRBJ2-7, with D possibly TRBD2 on 6 matching bases. V dropped 4 bases and J dropped 2 bases, with 18 bases sitting between them. The CDR3 spans 16 residues. Germline CDR1 reads LGHDT; CDR2 reads YNNKEL (reference sequence). CDR3 sequence: CASSRRGGGIAYEQYF. CDR3 in DNA: TGTGCCAGCAGCCGCCGGGGAGGCGGGATCGCCTACGAGCAGTACTTC.

This chain connects TRBV6-1 to TRBJ1-5; D remains ambiguous. This CDR3 is 13 amino acids long. V was cut by 1 base and J by 6 bases, with 7 bases left in between. Germline CDR1 is MNHNS and CDR2 is SASEGT. This CDR3 reads CASSEGNLQPQHF. Written as DNA, the CDR3 is TGTGCCAGCAGTGAAGGGAATCTTCAGCCCCAGCATTTT.

The chain is built from TRBV29-1 and TRBJ1-1, with D uncertain. CDR1 SQVTM and CDR2 ANQGSEA come from the germline V gene. Trimming removed 5 bases from V and 11 bases from J, with 9 bases in between. CDR3 length: 9 amino acids. This chain's CDR3 is CSVNAGAFF. In nucleotides, the CDR3 is TGCAGCGTTAACGCCGGGGCTTTCTTT.

The V call is TRBV24-1, the J call TRBJ1-5, with 8 positions matching TRBD1. CDR3 length: 14 residues. The ends lost 6 bases at V and 4 bases at J; junction bases unmatched: 4. Germline V gene data show CDR1 as KGHDR and CDR2 as SFDVKD. DNA of the CDR3: TGTGCCACCAGTAGCAGGGGGCAAAATCAGCCCCAGCATTTT. Amino acids: CATSSRGQNQPQHF.

The chain recombines TRBV28 with TRBJ2-1; 10 bases match TRBD2. The CDR3 extends over 14 amino acids. V lost 7 bases to trimming and J lost 13 bases; unmatched junction nucleotides: 13. Germline-derived CDR1 and CDR2 are MDHEN and SYDVKM. The chain's CDR3 is CASTPQVAGGFQFF. As DNA, the CDR3 is TGTGCCAGCACCCCACAGGTAGCGGGGGGATTCCAGTTCTTC.

The chain recombines TRBV14 with TRBJ2-7; 7 bases line up with TRBD1. CDR1 and CDR2 from the germline V gene are SGHDN and FVKESK. V shed 0 bases, J shed 3 bases, and the junction held 5 bases outside the gene matches. This CDR3 region has 15 residues. CDR3 sequence: CASSQEGGQFYEQYF. The CDR3 nucleotides read TGTGCCAGCAGCCAAGAAGGGGGACAGTTCTACGAGCAGTACTTC.

The chain combines TRBV9 with TRBJ2-3, with 8 bases that match TRBD2. This CDR3 region has 14 residues. From germline, CDR1 is SGDLS and CDR2 YYNGEE. The V gene end was trimmed by 2 bases and the J gene end by 4 bases; junction bases not matched to a gene: 3. The CDR3 region is CASSVSGRSDTQYF. CDR3 DNA: TGTGCCAGCAGCGTCAGCGGGAGATCAGATACGCAGTATTTT.

The chain is built from TRBV28 and TRBJ2-7, with TRBD1 identical over 10 bases. Germline lookup yields CDR1 MDHEN and CDR2 SYDVKM. The CDR3 runs 16 residues. V gave up 6 bases and J gave up 2 bases; unmatched junction bases: 10. The CDR3 loop is CASSFSPGQGTYEQYF. CDR3 in DNA: TGTGCCAGCAGCTTCTCCCCGGGACAGGGGACCTACGAGCAGTACTTC.

V and J are TRBV6-4 and TRBJ2-5; D unclear. The CDR3 covers 14 residues. Germline V gene lookup returns CDR1 MRHNA and CDR2 SNTAGT. Deletions cut 5 bases from V and 1 base from J, with 11 bases between. The CDR3 region has the DNA TGTGCCAGCAGTAAGGATGAATCCCAAGAGACCCAGTACTTC. Translating it yields CASSKDESQETQYF.

The chain recombines TRBV9 with TRBJ1-1; maybe TRBD1 (5 bases). CDR3 length: 14 amino acids. V dropped 3 bases and J dropped 1 base, with 10 bases sitting between them. The V gene's germline CDR1 is SGDLS and CDR2 YYNGEE. CDR3 sequence reads: CASSETVTNTEAFF. The CDR3, as DNA: TGTGCCAGCAGCGAGACAGTTACGAACACTGAAGCTTTCTTT.

V gene TRBV19 combines with J gene TRBJ1-4, with D unresolved. CDR1 is LNHDA and CDR2 is SQIVND in the germline V gene (reference sequence). The CDR3 is 15 amino acids. Trimming took 5 bases from V and 0 from J, leaving 10 bases between them. CDR3 sequence reads: CASSHGRTTNEKLFF. DNA of the CDR3: TGTGCCAGTAGTCATGGACGGACAACTAATGAAAAACTGTTTTTT.

V usage is TRBV21-1 and J usage is TRBJ2-3. TRBV21-1 is an annotated pseudogene. This CDR3 is built from 17 residues. CDR3: CASSKVEGLLGTDTQYF. Here the CDR3 DNA reads TGTGCCAGCAGCAAAGTCGAGGGGCTCTTGGGCACAGATACGCAGTATTTT.

The table lists this clone with a few counts. The chain is built from TRBV5-1 and TRBJ1-2, with 8 bases matching TRBD1. CDR3 length: 14 amino acids. Germline CDR1 and CDR2: SGHRS and YFSETQ. V lost 1 base and J lost 6; bases outside the gene matches: 5. The CDR3 region is CASSLSGQGNGYTF. CDR3 in DNA: TGCGCCAGCAGCTTGTCCGGACAGGGTAATGGCTACACCTTC.

The chain combines TRBV7-8 with TRBJ1-2; 9 positions match TRBD1. Germline V gene sequence: CDR1 SGHVS, CDR2 FQNEAQ. Unmatched junction bases numbered 13, after V lost 4 bases and J lost 1 base. The CDR3 consists of 18 residues. This CDR3 is CASSSPGTGPRGNYGYTF. Here the CDR3 DNA reads TGTGCCAGCAGCTCACCAGGGACAGGGCCGAGGGGTAACTATGGCTACACCTTC.

The sample holds one count of this clone. The gene calls are TRBV9 and TRBJ2-7; D gene uncertain. The V gene lost 0 bases and the J gene lost 2 bases, with 12 bases spanning the gap. This CDR3 has 15 residues. Germline V gives CDR1 SGDLS, CDR2 YYNGEE. CDR3 nucleotide sequence: TGTGCCAGCAGCGTAGGAGTGGGGTCTACCTACGAGCAGTACTTC. Encoded protein: CASSVGVGSTYEQYF.

The chain employs TRBV2 and TRBJ2-7; D might be TRBD1 or TRBD2, each matching 5 bases. The V gene lost 6 bases and the J gene lost 2 bases, with 11 bases spanning the gap. The germline CDR1 and CDR2 sequences are SNHLY and FYNNEI. The CDR3 is 13 residues long. The CDR3 here is CASRGTVPYEQYF. CDR3 nucleotide sequence: TGTGCCAGCAGAGGGACGGTCCCCTACGAGCAGTACTTC.

This chain uses TRBV9 with TRBJ1-3; no firm D call. The V and J ends lost 3 bases and 0 bases respectively, with 16 bases between them. CDR1 and CDR2 (germline): SGDLS, YYNGEE. CDR3 length: 17 residues. The CDR3 DNA is TGTGCCAGCAGCGGCCCTACGGCCCTTGTCTCTGGAAACACCATATATTTT. It specifies CASSGPTALVSGNTIYF. Together with reference TRBV9 and TRBJ1-3, the CDR3 gives the full variable domain: DSGVTQTPKHLITATGQRVTLRCSPRSGDLSVYWYQQSLDQGLQFLIQYYNGEERAKGNILERFSAQQFPDLHSELNLSSLELGDSALYFCASSGPTALVSGNTIYFGEGSWLTVV.

V is TRBV6-5 and J is TRBJ1-2, with D tentatively TRBD1 (6 bases). This CDR3 region has 13 residues. The germline V and J ends were trimmed by 11 bases and 0 bases, with 13 bases remaining between them. Germline assignment: CDR1 MNHEY and CDR2 SVGAGI. The CDR3 is CAGRTEANYGYTF. The DNA for the CDR3 is TGTGCCGGAAGGACAGAAGCTAACTATGGCTACACCTTC.

The CDR3 loop is CASRTPNEKLFF. Written as DNA, the CDR3 is TGTGCCAGTAGGACACCTAATGAAAAACTGTTTTTT. The V and J genes are TRBV28 and TRBJ1-4; D may be TRBD1 (5 bases). The length of the CDR3 is 12 residues. The germline V gene has CDR1 MDHEN and CDR2 SYDVKM. The V end lost 9 bases, the J end lost 3 bases, and 8 bases lay between the germline ends.

The CDR3 DNA follows: TGCGCCAGCAGCCCCCCCGCGGGTACTAACTATGGCTACACCTTC. Protein sequence: CASSPPAGTNYGYTF. The chain links TRBV4-1 to TRBJ1-2; D gene ambiguous. The V and J ends lost 4 bases and 0 bases respectively, with 12 bases between them. The CDR3 consists of 15 residues. Germline loops: CDR1 MGHRA, CDR2 YSYEKL.

J is TRBJ2-6 and V is TRBV28, with D perhaps TRBD2 (5 bases). The CDR3 extends over 15 amino acids. The V end lost 1 base, the J end lost 12 bases, and 16 bases lay between the germline ends. Germline CDR1 is MDHEN and CDR2 is SYDVKM. The CDR3 sequence: CASSLFLLRGSVLTF. CDR3 DNA: TGTGCCAGCAGTTTATTCCTACTTCGAGGGAGCGTCCTGACTTTC.

Only one count was recorded for this clone. The gene calls are TRBV7-3 and TRBJ2-5, with 11 bases fitting TRBD2. Looked up from germline, CDR1 is SGHTA and CDR2 is FQGTGA. CDR3 length equals 18 residues. The V and J ends lost 3 bases and 5 bases, in that order; junction bases with no gene match: 14. CDR3: CASSFLPIAGGPGETQYF. The CDR3 DNA follows: TGTGCCAGCAGCTTCCTACCCATAGCGGGAGGGCCGGGGGAGACCCAGTACTTC.

This clone was seen just once. The rearrangement joins TRBV15 to TRBJ2-1, with D maybe TRBD1 (6 bases). The CDR3 has 15 amino acids. With 1 base removed from V and 0 bases from J, the gap between germline ends came to 7 bases. CDR1 LNHNV and CDR2 YYDKDF come from the germline V gene (reference sequence). In DNA form, the CDR3 reads TGTGCCACCAGCAGAGTAGGGGGCTCCTACAATGAGCAGTTCTTC. Amino acids: CATSRVGGSYNEQFF.

This chain uses TRBV28 with TRBJ2-7; TRBD2 agrees at 13 bases. The CDR3 length is 21 residues. The trim removed 5 bases at V and 0 bases at J, leaving 19 bases unmatched. Germline lookup yields CDR1 MDHEN and CDR2 SYDVKM. CDR3 coding DNA: TGTGCCAGCAGTCCCGAGACTAGCGGGAGGTCTGGGTGGGGGATCTCCTACGAGCAGTACTTC. This encodes CASSPETSGRSGWGISYEQYF.

This clone was detected once. CDR3 region: CASSLARTDPSTDTQYF. The CDR3 DNA is TGTGCCAGCAGCTTGGCCAGGACAGACCCTAGCACAGATACGCAGTATTTT. The gene calls are TRBV5-5 and TRBJ2-3, with D maybe TRBD1 (6 bases). This CDR3 spans 17 amino acids. Germline V gives CDR1 SGHKS, CDR2 YYEKEE (reference sequence). Trimming left V 0 bases short and J 0 bases short, with 14 bases between.